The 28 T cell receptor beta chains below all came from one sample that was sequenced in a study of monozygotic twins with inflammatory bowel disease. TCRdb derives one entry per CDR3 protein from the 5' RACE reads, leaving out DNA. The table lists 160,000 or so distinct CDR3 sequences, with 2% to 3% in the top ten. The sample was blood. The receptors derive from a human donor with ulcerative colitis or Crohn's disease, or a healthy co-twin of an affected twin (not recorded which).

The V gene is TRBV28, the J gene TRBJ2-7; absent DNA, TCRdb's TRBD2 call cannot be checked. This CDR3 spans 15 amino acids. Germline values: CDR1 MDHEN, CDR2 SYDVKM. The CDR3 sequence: CASSLPAGSRPEQYF.

Here the CDR3 reads CASSWQVNTEAFF. The rearrangement joins TRBV6-5 to TRBJ1-1. The CDR3 length is 13 residues. Per germline, CDR1 MNHEY and CDR2 SVGAGI.

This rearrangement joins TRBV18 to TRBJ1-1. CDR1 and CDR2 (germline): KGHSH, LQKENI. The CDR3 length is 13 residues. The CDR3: CASSPRANTEAFF.

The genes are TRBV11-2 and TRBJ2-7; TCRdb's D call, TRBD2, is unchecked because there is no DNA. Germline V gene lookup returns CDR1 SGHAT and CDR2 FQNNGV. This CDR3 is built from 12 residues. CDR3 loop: CASSRTRDEQYF.

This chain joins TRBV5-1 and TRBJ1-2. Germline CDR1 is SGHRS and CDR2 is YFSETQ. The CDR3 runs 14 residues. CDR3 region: CASSLGGSNYGYTF.

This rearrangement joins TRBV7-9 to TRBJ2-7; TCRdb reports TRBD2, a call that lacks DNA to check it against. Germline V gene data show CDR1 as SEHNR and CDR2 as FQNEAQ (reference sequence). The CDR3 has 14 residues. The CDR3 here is CASSPTSGEAVEYF. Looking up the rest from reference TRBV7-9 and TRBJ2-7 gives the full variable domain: DTGVSQNPRHKITKRGQNVTFRCDPISEHNRLYWYRQTLGQGPEFLTYFQNEAQLEKSRLLSDRFSAERPKGSFSTLEIQRTEQGDSAMYLCASSPTSGEAVEYFGPGTRLTVT.

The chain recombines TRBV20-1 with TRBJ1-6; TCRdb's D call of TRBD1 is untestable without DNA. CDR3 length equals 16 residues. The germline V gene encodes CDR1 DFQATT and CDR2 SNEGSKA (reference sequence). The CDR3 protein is CSARDRDSSYNSPLHF.

The CDR3 is CASSFFVPANTGELFF. The chain has TRBV5-1 and TRBJ2-2; TCRdb picks TRBD1, but there is no DNA to check that call. The CDR3 is made up of 16 amino acids. Germline CDR1 reads SGHRS; CDR2 reads YFSETQ.

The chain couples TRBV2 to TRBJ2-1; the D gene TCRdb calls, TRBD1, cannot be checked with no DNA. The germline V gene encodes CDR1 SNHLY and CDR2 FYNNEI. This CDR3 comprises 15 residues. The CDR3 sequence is CASSESRTGGYEQFF.

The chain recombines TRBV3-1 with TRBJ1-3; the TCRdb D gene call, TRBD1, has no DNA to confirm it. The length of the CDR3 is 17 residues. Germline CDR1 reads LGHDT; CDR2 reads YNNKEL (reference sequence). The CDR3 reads CASSYGAGTGPGNTIYF.

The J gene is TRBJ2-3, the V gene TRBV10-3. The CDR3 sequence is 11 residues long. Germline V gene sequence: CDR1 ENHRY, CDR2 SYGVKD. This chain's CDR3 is CAISERDTQYF.

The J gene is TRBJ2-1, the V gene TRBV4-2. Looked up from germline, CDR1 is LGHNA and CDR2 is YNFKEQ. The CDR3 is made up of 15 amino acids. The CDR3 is CASSQNPVEPSEQFF.

The CDR3 sequence is CASSLSGWTEAFF. The J gene is TRBJ1-1, the V gene TRBV7-8; without DNA, the TCRdb call of TRBD1 cannot be checked. The V gene's germline CDR1 is SGHVS and CDR2 FQNEAQ. The CDR3 loop spans 13 amino acids.

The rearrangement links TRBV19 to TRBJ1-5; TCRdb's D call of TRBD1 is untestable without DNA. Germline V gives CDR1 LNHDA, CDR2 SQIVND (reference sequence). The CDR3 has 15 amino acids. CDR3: CASSIDRAGTQPQHF.

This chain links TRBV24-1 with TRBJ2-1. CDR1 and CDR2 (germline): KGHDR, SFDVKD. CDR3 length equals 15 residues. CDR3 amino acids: CATSENSRSYNEQFF.

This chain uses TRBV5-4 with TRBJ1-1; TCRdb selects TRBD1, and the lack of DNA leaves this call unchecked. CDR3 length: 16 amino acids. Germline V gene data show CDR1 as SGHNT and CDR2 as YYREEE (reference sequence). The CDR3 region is CASSLAGGYMNTEAFF.

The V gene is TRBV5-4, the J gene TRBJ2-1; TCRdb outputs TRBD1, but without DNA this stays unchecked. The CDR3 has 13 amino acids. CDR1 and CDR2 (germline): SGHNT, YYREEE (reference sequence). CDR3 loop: CASSFGQGDEQFF.

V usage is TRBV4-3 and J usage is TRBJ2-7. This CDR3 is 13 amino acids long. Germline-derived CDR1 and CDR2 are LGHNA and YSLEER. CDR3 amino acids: CASSQERSYEQYF.

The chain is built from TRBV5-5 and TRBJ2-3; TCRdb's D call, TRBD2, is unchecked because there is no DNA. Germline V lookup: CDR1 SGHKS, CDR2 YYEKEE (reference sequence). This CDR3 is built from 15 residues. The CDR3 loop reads CASSFLASGPDTQYF. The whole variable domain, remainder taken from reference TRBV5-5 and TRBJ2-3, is DAGVTQSPTHLIKTRGQQVTLRCSPISGHKSVSWYQQVLGQGPQFIFQYYEKEERGRGNFPDRFSARQFPNYSSELNVNALLLGDSALYLCASSFLASGPDTQYFGPGTRLTVL.

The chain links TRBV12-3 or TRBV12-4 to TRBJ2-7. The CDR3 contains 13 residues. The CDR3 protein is CASSSGLVYEQYF.

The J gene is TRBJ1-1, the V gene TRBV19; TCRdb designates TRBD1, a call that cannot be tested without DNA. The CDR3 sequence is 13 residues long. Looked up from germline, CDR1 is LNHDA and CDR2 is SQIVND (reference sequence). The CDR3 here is CASRGAGNTEAFF.

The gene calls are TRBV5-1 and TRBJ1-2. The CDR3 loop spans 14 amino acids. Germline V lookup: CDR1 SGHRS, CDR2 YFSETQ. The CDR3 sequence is CASSIAGANYGYTF.

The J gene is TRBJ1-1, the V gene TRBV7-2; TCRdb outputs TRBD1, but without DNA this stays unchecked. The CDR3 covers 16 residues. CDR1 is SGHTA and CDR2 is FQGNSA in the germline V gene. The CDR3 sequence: CASSLAGQIIGAEAFF.

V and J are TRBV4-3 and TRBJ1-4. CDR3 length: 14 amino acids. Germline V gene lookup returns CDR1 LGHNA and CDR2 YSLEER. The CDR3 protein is CASSQDGNNEKLFF.

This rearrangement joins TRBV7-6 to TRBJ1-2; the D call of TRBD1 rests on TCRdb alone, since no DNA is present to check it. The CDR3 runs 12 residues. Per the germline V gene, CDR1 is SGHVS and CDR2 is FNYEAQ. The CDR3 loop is CASSSTGMGYTF.

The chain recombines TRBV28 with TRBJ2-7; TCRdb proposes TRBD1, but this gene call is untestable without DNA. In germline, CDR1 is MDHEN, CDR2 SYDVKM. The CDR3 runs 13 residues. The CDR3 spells CASSLLGAYEQYF.

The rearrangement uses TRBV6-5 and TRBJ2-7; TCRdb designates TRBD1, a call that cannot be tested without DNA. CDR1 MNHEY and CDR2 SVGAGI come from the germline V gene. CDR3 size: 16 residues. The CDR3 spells CASSYSVGTVAYEQYF.

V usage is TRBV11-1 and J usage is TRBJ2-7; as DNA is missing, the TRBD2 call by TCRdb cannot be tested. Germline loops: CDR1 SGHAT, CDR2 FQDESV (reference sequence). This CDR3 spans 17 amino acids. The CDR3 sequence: CASSLDGASGSYGEQYF.